The clone carrying this T cell receptor (beta chain) came up many times. This sample was included in a study of T cells in Graves' hyperthyroidism and ophthalmopathy. The wider study: Initial diagnosis, before any treatment, was when peripheral blood was collected.

Investigators excluded patients with uncontrolled infection, other autoimmune disease, pregnancy or lactation. Diagnoses were made from clinical symptoms, serum measures (thyroxine and TRAb), thyroid ultrasound and orbital computed tomography. The V end was cut by 2 bases, the J end by 5 bases, with 7 bases between. This CDR3 has 12 amino acids. CDR1 and CDR2 from the germline V gene are SGHTA and FQGNSA. TCR beta CDR3 regions were amplified from RNA transcripts. The primer set for the first-round RT-PCR of the TCR CDR3 was HTBI. TCRdb recomputed calls from the multiplex PCR reads with MiXCR, one row per CDR3 protein. This table holds about 200,000 distinct CDR3 sequences, roughly a sixth found once.

Specimen: blood. V gene TRBV7-2 combines with J gene TRBJ2-7, with D hard to call. The TCR was taken from a woman aged 45-60 years with Graves' hyperthyroidism. Here the CDR3 reads CASSLSGHEQYF. In nucleotides, the CDR3 is TGTGCCAGCAGCTTAAGTGGCCACGAGCAGTACTTC.